Listed below are T cell receptor beta chains from one sample, sequenced in a study of PD-1 blockade in classical Hodgkin lymphoma. Assay: immunoSEQ multiplex PCR; the TCRdb copy retains only in-frame clones and omits some. The sample consists of approximately 5,000 clones, around two thirds of them appearing once. The material sequenced was peripheral blood mononuclear cells (PBMCs), taken before the second cycle of nivolumab. These receptors were taken from a human donor with classical Hodgkin lymphoma. The CDR3 runs from the conserved cysteine through the conserved F or W. The D gene is left open where the match is weak. The size of a clone is reported for some rows only, either as once, few or many, or as a class for expanded clones.

J gene | V gene | D gene | clone size | CDR3 DNA | CDR3 protein
TRBJ1-2 | TRBV20-1 | - | - | TGCAGTGCTAGAGATCAAGACACCTTC | CSARDQDTF
TRBJ1-5 | TRBV4-2 | TRBD1 | - | TGTGCCAGCAGCTACCGGGACAGAAGCAATCAGCCCCAGCATTTT | CASSYRDRSNQPQHF
TRBJ2-7 | TRBV4-2 | TRBD2 | - | TGTGCCAGCAGCCAAGCTGGACTAGCCTCCTACGAGCAGTACTTC | CASSQAGLASYEQYF
TRBJ1-1 | TRBV19 | - | - | TGTGCCAGTAGGCCCGGGAAACACACTGAAGCTTTCTTT | CASRPGKHTEAFF
TRBJ2-3 | TRBV5-1 | - | - | TGCGCCAGCAGCTTGGCTGGGACCCCGAGTGGCACAGATACGCAGTATTTT | CASSLAGTPSGTDTQYF
TRBJ2-3 | TRBV11-3 | TRBD2 | - | TGTGCCAGCAGCTTAGGATCGGGACTAGCGGTCTCAGATACGCAGTATTTT | CASSLGSGLAVSDTQYF
TRBJ2-5 | TRBV25-1 | - | - | TGTGCCAGCAGCCAGATACAAGAGACCCAGTACTTC | CASSQIQETQYF
TRBJ2-5 | TRBV30 | - | few | TGTGCCTGGTCCCCCCGGGTGGGGACCCAGTACTTC | CAWSPRVGTQYF
TRBJ2-5 | TRBV7-9 | TRBD2 | once | TGTGCCAGCACCCCTAGCGGGGGTCCACAAGAGACCCAGTACTTC | CASTPSGGPQETQYF
TRBJ2-1 | TRBV6-1 | - | - | TGTGCCAGCAGCCCCCTTAAGACCCCTGGGGATGAGCAGTTCTTC | CASSPLKTPGDEQFF
TRBJ1-1 | TRBV5-4 | - | - | TGTGCCAGCAGCCGGTCGGTGACGAACACTGAAGCTTTCTTT | CASSRSVTNTEAFF
TRBJ2-7 | TRBV25-1 | TRBD1 | - | TGTGCCAGCAGTGGAGCCGGGACAGCCCCCTACGAGCAGTACTTC | CASSGAGTAPYEQYF
TRBJ2-3 | TRBV5-1 | TRBD1 | - | TGCGCCAGCAGCTCGAGACAGGGTCAGAGGGCAGATACGCAGTATTTT | CASSSRQGQRADTQYF
TRBJ1-2 | TRBV30 | - | - | TGTGCCTGGAGTCGCCCGACTAATAACTATGGCTACACCTTC | CAWSRPTNNYGYTF
TRBJ2-7 | TRBV28 | - | - | TGTGCCAGCAGTTTAATGTCTTTCCTCTCCTACGAGCAGTACTTC | CASSLMSFLSYEQYF
TRBJ2-1 | TRBV5-1 | TRBD1 | once | TGCGCCAGCAGCTTTCGACAGGGCGTGAGCAATGAGCAGTTCTTC | CASSFRQGVSNEQFF
TRBJ2-2 | TRBV7-3 | TRBD2 | - | TGTGCCAGCAGCTTAGGAGGGAGGGCCGTCCTCGGGGAGCTGTTTTTT | CASSLGGRAVLGELFF
TRBJ2-2 | TRBV2 | - | - | TGTGCCAGCAGGGCGTACAGGGAAGCCGGGGAGCTGTTTTTT | CASRAYREAGELFF
TRBJ2-7 | TRBV28 | - | - | TGTGCCAGCAGCCGTACAGGAGGAGTTTCCTACGAGCAGTACTTC | CASSRTGGVSYEQYF
TRBJ2-3 | TRBV4-3 | - | - | TGCGCCAGCAGCCGCTCGAGTCCCACAGATACGCAGTATTTT | CASSRSSPTDTQYF
TRBJ1-5 | TRBV30 | TRBD1 | - | TGTGCCTGGAGTGGACAGGGGGCAAGCAATCAGCCCCAGCATTTT | CAWSGQGASNQPQHF
TRBJ2-2 | TRBV7-6 | TRBD1 | few | TGTGCCAGCAGCTTAGAGGGGACAGGGCCCAGGCCCGGGGAGCTGTTTTTT | CASSLEGTGPRPGELFF
TRBJ1-6 | TRBV28 | - | - | TGTGCCAGCAGCTCTTCGGGGGGCGCCTATAATTCACCCCTCCACTTT | CASSSSGGAYNSPLHF
TRBJ2-5 | TRBV7-2 | - | - | TGTGCCAGCAGCTTAGCCAGGGCGCAAGAGACCCAGTACTTC | CASSLARAQETQYF
TRBJ1-1 | TRBV6-1 | TRBD1 | - | TGTGCCAGCAGTGCCAGACAGGGGAGCACTGAAGCTTTCTTT | CASSARQGSTEAFF
TRBJ2-2 | TRBV9 | - | - | TGTGCCAGCAGCGTGGGGAACACCGGGGAGCTGTTTTTT | CASSVGNTGELFF
TRBJ2-5 | TRBV19 | - | once | TGTGCCAGTAGTCCCCTGACTAGACGTGAGACCCAGTACTTC | CASSPLTRRETQYF
TRBJ2-7 | TRBV4-3 | - | medium-sized | TGCGCCAGCAGCCAAGATCAGAGCTCCTACGAGCAGTACTTC | CASSQDQSSYEQYF
TRBJ1-1 | TRBV11-2 | - | - | TGTGCCAGCAGCGTCGGACGTAAGAACACTGAAGCTTTCTTT | CASSVGRKNTEAFF
TRBJ2-7 | TRBV30 | - | medium-sized | TGTGCCTGGAGGGACCGGGACGAGCAGTACTTC | CAWRDRDEQYF
TRBJ1-1 | TRBV6-4 | - | medium-sized | TGTGCCCCACCGCTGCCACGGGGGGCACGCTCGGTGGCTGAAGCTTTCTTT | CAPPLPRGARSVAEAFF
TRBJ2-1 | TRBV28 | - | once | TGTGCCAGCAGTTTACGGACGGTCGTTTCCAATGAGCAGTTCTTC | CASSLRTVVSNEQFF
TRBJ2-1 | TRBV30 | TRBD2 | - | TGTGCCTGGGGATATAGCGGGGATAACAATGAGCAGTTCTTC | CAWGYSGDNNEQFF
TRBJ1-1 | TRBV27 | - | - | TGTGCCAGCAGTCCCTACGGGGGGGTGAACACTGAAGCTTTCTTT | CASSPYGGVNTEAFF
TRBJ2-2 | TRBV4-2 | TRBD1 | - | TGTGCCAGCAGCCAACCGGGACAGGGTATCTGGTCCGGGGAGCTGTTTTTT | CASSQPGQGIWSGELFF
TRBJ2-2 | TRBV5-5 | - | medium-sized | TGTGCCAGCAGCTCGGGCGGGTCCAACACCGGGGAGCTGTTTTTT | CASSSGGSNTGELFF
TRBJ1-5 | TRBV30 | - | few | TGTGCCTGGAGTGCGGATGCCGCAGGGTTGGGGCAGCCCCAGCATTTT | CAWSADAAGLGQPQHF
TRBJ2-7 | TRBV2 | - | - | TGTGCCAGCAGCGTTCTCTACGAGCAGTACTTC | CASSVLYEQYF
TRBJ2-7 | TRBV2 | TRBD1 | - | TGTGCCAGCAGTCCCCTTATGGGACAGGAGGTCGAGCAGTACTTC | CASSPLMGQEVEQYF
TRBJ2-2 | TRBV10-1 | - | - | TGCGCCAGCAGTGAATTAGGGGGACACAACACCGGGGAGCTGTTTTTT | CASSELGGHNTGELFF
TRBJ1-1 | TRBV9 | - | - | TGTGCCAGCAGCGTAGGGGGAGGTAGTAACACTGAAGCTTTCTTT | CASSVGGGSNTEAFF
TRBJ2-5 | TRBV29-1 | TRBD1 | - | TGCAGCGCCCAATGGACAGGGGGCGGAAAGACCCAGTACTTC | CSAQWTGGGKTQYF
TRBJ2-5 | TRBV9 | - | few | TGTGCCAGCAGCGATGGAGGGGCGGTTGGGGAGACCCAGTACTTC | CASSDGGAVGETQYF
TRBJ2-1 | TRBV7-2 | - | - | TGTGCCAGCAGCTATGACGGGGCGACTAGTGATGAGCAGTTCTTC | CASSYDGATSDEQFF
TRBJ2-1 | TRBV7-3 | TRBD2 | few | TGTGCCAGCAGCTTAGCTAGCGGGGGCTCCTACAATGAGCAGTTCTTC | CASSLASGGSYNEQFF
TRBJ1-5 | TRBV7-8 | - | - | TGTGCCAGCGCCTACAGGGATAGCAATCAGCCCCAGCATTTT | CASAYRDSNQPQHF
TRBJ1-5 | TRBV19 | - | - | TGTGCCAGTAGTATCTCGGGGGACAATCAGCCCCAGCATTTT | CASSISGDNQPQHF
TRBJ2-7 | TRBV11-2 | - | - | TGTGCCAGCACCCATACCACCGTAGGGACCTACGAGCAGTACTTC | CASTHTTVGTYEQYF
TRBJ1-2 | TRBV15 | - | - | TGTGCCACCAGCAGAGCGGGCAGGGGACCTAACTATGGCTACACCTTC | CATSRAGRGPNYGYTF
TRBJ2-1 | TRBV19 | TRBD2 | - | TGTGCCAGTAGTAAGCGGGGGGGATACAATGAGCAGTTCTTC | CASSKRGGYNEQFF
TRBJ1-4 | TRBV6-6 | - | - | TGTGCCAGCAGTTACAGCAGAGACATCGATGAAAAACTGTTTTTT | CASSYSRDIDEKLFF
TRBJ2-1 | TRBV27 | - | few | TGTGCCAGCAGTTTGAAAAGTGATGAGCAGTTCTTC | CASSLKSDEQFF
TRBJ2-2 | TRBV5-4 | - | - | TGTGCCAGCAGCCTCGACCTCGGACCGTCAGGCGGGGAGCTGTTTTTT | CASSLDLGPSGGELFF
TRBJ1-1 | TRBV7-2 | - | - | TGTGCCAGCATCCCCAGTTGGAACACTGAAGCTTTCTTT | CASIPSWNTEAFF
TRBJ2-7 | TRBV6-7 | TRBD1 | - | TGTGCCAGCACCTCCCCCGGGACAGCACCCTACGAGCAGTACTTC | CASTSPGTAPYEQYF
TRBJ2-7 | TRBV19 | - | - | TGTGCCAGTAGTATAGGGATAGCGGACCACTACGAGCAGTACTTC | CASSIGIADHYEQYF
TRBJ1-5 | TRBV2 | - | - | TGTGCCAGCAGAATAAGGATTGGGGCCGAACTCAATCAGCCCCAGCATTTT | CASRIRIGAELNQPQHF
TRBJ2-5 | TRBV9 | - | few | TGTGCCAGCAGCGCAGGGGAGACCCAGTACTTC | CASSAGETQYF
TRBJ1-5 | TRBV27 | TRBD1 | - | TGTGCCAGCAGCCTCGGGACAGGGGGTCAGCCCCAGCATTTT | CASSLGTGGQPQHF
TRBJ2-1 | TRBV6-5 | TRBD2 | - | TGTGCCAGTCGACTAGCTAGCTCCTACAATGAGCAGTTCTTC | CASRLASSYNEQFF